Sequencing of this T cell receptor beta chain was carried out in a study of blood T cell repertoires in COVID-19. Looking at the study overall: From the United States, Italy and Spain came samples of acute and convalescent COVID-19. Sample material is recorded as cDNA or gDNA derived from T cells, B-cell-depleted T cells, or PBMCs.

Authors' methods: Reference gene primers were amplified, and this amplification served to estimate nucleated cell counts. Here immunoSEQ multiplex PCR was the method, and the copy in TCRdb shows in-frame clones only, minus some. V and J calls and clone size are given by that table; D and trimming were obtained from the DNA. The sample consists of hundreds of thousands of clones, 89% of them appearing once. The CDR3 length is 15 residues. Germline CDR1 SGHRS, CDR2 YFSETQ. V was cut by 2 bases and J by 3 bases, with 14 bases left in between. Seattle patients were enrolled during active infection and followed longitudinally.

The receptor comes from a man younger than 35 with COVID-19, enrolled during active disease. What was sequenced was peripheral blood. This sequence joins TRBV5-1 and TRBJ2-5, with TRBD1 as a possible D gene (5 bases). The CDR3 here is CASSFISAREETQYF. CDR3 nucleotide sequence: TGCGCCAGCAGCTTTATTTCAGCCAGGGAAGAGACCCAGTACTTC.